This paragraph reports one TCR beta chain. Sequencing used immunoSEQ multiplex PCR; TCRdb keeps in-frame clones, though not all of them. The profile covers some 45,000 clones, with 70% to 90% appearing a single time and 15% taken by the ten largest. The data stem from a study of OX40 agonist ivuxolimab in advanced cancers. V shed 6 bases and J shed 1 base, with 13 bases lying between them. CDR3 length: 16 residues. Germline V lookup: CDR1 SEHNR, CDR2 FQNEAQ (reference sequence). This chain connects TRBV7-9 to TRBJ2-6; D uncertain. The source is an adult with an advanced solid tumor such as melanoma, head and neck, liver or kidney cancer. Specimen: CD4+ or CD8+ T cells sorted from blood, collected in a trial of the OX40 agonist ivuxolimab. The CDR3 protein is CASSLTSGSGANVLTF. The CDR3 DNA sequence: TGTGCCAGCAGTTTGACATCTGGGTCTGGGGCCAACGTCCTGACTTTC.